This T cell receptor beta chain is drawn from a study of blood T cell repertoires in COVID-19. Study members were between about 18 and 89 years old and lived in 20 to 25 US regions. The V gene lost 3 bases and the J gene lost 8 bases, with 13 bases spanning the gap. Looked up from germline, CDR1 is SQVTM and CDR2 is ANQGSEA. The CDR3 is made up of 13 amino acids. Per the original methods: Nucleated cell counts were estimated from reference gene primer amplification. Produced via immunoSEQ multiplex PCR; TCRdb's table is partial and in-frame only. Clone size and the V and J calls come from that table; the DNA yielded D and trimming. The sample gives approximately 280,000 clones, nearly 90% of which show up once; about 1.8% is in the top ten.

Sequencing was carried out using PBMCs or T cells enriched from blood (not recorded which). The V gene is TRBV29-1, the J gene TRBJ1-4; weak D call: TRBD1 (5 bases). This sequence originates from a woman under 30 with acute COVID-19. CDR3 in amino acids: CSVEGQGGEKLFF. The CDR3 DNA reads TGCAGCGTTGAGGGGCAGGGAGGGGAAAAACTGTTTTTT. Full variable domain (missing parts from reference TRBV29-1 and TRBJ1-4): SAVISQKPSRDICQRGTSLTIQCQVDSQVTMMFWYRQQPGQSLTLIATANQGSEATYESGFVIDKFPISRPNLTFSTLTVSNMSPEDSSIYLCSVEGQGGEKLFFGSGTQLSVL.